The TCR beta chain described here comes from a study of post-analysis software for immune sequencing data. In its sample, this clonotype was seen a few times. Its antigen is not known. The CDR3 is 18 residues long. V dropped 0 bases and J dropped 1 base, with 19 bases sitting between them. Germline-derived CDR1 and CDR2 are DFQATT and SNEGSKA (reference sequence). Study observations and caveats: When compared against controls, multiple sclerosis patients showed significantly lower normalized Chao1 diversity. Five TRBV segments appeared more often in patients than in controls, and TRBV5-6, TRBV5-1 and TRBV20-1 were among these. Same-batch samples co-clustered strongly by F measure.

The library was made from cDNA and included unique molecular identifiers. Roughly 0.5 million cDNA molecules were obtained from 1 to 10 million T cells. From the PCR reads, TCRdb called clonotypes with MiXCR, one entry per CDR3 protein. The sample lists about 820,000 distinct CDR3 sequences; about 57% were seen once. The source material was blood. This clonotype was obtained from a girl between 5 and 17 years old with multiple sclerosis. The gene calls are TRBV20-1 and TRBJ2-1, with D possibly matching TRBD2 (5 bases). CDR3 sequence reads: CSARDVGPSWDSYNEQFF. The CDR3 DNA sequence: TGCAGTGCTAGAGATGTCGGTCCTAGCTGGGATTCCTACAATGAGCAGTTCTTC.